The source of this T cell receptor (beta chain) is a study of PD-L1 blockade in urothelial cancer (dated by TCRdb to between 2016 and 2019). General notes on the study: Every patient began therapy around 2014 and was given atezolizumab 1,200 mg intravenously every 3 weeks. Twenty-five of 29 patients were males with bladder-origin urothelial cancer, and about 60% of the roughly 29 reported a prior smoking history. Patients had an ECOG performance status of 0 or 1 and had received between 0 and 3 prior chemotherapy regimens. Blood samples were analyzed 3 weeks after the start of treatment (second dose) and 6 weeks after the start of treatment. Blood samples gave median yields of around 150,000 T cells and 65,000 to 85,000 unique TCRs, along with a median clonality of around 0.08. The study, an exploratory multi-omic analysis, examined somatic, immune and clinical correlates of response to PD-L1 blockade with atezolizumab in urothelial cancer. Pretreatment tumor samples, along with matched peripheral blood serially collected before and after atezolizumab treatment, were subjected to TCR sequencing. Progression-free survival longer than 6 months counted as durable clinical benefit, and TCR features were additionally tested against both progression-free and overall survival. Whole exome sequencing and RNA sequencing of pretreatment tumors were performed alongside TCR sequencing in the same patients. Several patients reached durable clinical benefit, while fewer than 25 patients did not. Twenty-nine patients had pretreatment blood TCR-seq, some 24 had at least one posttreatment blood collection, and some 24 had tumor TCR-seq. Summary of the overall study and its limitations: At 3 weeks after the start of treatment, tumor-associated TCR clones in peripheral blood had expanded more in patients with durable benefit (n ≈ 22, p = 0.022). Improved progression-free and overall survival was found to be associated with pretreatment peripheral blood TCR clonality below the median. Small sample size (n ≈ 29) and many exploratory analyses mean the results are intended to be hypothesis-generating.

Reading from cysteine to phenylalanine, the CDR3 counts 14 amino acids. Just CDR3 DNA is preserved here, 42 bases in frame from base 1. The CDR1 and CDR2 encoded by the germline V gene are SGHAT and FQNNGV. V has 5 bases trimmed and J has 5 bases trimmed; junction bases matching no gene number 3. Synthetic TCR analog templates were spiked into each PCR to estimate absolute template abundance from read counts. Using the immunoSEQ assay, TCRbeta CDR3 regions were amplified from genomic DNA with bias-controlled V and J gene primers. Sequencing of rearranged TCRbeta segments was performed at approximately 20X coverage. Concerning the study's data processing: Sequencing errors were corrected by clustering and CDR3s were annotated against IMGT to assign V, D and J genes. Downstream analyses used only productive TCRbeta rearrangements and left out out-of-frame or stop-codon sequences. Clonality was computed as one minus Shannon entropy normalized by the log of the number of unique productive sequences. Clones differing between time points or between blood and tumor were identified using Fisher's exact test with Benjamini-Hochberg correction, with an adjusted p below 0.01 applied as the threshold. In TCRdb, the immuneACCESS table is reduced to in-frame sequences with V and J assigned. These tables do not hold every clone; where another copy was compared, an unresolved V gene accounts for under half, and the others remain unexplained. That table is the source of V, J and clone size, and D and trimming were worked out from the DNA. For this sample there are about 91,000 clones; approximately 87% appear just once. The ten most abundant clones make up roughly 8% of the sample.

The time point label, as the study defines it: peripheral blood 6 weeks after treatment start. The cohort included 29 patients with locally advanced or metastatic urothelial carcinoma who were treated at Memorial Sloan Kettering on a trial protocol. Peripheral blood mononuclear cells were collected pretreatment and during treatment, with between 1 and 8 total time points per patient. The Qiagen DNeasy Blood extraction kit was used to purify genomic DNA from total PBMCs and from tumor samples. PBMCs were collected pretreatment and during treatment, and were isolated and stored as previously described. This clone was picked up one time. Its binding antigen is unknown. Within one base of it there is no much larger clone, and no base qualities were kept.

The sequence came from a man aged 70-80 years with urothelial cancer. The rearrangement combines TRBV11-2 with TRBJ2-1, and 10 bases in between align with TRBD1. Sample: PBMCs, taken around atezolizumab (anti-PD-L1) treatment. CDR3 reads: CASSRTGGDNEQFF. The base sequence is TGTGCCAGCAGCCGGACAGGGGGGGACAATGAGCAGTTCTTC.